This TCR beta chain was identified during a study of CD8 T cells in Susac syndrome. RNA, at about 0.5 to 1 ug, was reverse transcribed with random hexamers. TCRdb re-called the immunoSEQ multiplex PCR reads through MiXCR, storing one row per CDR3 protein. The top ten clones hold around 0.07% of a sample with about 250,000 distinct CDR3 sequences, roughly 93% of them seen once. The sequenced target, TCR beta, came from blood CD8+ and CD4+ T cells. The germline V and J ends were trimmed by 2 bases and 0 bases, with 11 bases remaining between them. The CDR3 contains 16 residues. Germline V CDR1 and CDR2: SGHTA, FQGNSA.

The sequencing input was CD4+ T cells from PBMCs. The sequence derives from a human donor with multiple sclerosis. This chain joins TRBV7-2 and TRBJ1-5; the D is unclear. The CDR3 coding sequence is TGTGCCAGCAGCTTATTCGGGCTTTATAGCAATCAGCCCCAGCATTTT. The encoded protein is CASSLFGLYSNQPQHF.